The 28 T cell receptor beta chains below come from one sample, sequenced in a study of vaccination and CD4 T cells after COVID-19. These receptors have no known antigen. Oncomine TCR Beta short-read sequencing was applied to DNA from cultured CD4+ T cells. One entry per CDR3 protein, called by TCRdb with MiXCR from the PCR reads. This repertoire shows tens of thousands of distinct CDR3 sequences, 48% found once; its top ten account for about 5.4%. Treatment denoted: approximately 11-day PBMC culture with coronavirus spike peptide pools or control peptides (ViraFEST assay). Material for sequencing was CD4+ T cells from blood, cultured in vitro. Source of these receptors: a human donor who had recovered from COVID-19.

CDR3 region: CASKRAQNNEQFF. CDR3 bases: TGTGCCAGTAAAAGGGCTCAAAACAATGAGCAGTTCTTC. The V gene is TRBV19, the J gene TRBJ2-1; the D is unclear. The CDR3 loop spans 13 amino acids. Trimming stripped 7 bases from V and 5 bases from J, with 12 bases between. CDR1 and CDR2 from the germline V gene are LNHDA and SQIVND (reference sequence).

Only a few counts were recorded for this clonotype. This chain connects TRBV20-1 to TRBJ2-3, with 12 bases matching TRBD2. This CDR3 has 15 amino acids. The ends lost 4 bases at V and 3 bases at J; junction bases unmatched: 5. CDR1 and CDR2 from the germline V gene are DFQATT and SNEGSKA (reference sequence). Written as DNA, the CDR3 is TGCAGTGCTACAGAGACTAGCGGGAGAACAGATACGCAGTATTTT. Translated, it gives CSATETSGRTDTQYF.

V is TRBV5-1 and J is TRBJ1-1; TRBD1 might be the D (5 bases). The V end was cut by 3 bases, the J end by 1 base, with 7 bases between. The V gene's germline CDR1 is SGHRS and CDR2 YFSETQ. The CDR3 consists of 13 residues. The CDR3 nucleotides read TGCGCCAGCAGCTCGGACAAGAACACTGAAGCTTTCTTT. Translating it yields CASSSDKNTEAFF.

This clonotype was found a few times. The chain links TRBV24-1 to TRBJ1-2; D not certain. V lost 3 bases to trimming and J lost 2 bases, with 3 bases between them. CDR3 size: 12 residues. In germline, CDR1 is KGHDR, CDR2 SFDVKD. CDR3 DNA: TGTGCCACCAGTGATGAAAACTATGGCTACACCTTC. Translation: CATSDENYGYTF.

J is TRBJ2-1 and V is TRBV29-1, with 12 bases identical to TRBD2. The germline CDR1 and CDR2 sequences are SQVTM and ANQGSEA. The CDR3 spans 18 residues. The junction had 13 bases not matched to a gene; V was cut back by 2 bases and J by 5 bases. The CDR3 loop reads CSVEWGWASGREDNEQFF. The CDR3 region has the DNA TGCAGCGTTGAATGGGGTTGGGCTAGCGGGAGGGAGGACAATGAGCAGTTCTTC.

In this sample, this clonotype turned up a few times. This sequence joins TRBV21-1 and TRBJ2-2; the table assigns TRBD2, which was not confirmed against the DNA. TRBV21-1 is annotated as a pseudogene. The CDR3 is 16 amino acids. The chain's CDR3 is CASSKRREGHTGELFF. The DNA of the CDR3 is TGTGCCAGCAGCAAAAGGCGGGAGGGCCACACCGGGGAGCTGTTTTTT.

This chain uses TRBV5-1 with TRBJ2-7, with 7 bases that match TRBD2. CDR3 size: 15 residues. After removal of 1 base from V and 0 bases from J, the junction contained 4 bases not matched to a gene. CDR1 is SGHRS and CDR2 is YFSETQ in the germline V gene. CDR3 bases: TGCGCCAGCAGCTTGACTAGCGCCGTCTCCTACGAGCAGTACTTC. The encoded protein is CASSLTSAVSYEQYF. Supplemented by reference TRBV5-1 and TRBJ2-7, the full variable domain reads KAGVTQTPRYLIKTRGQQVTLSCSPISGHRSVSWYQQTPGQGLQFLFEYFSETQRNKGNFPGRFSGRQFSNSRSEMNVSTLELGDSALYLCASSLTSAVSYEQYFGPGTRLTVT.

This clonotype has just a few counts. In nucleotides, the CDR3 is TGTGCCAGCAGTGAAAGGTACGAGCAGTACTTC. This encodes CASSERYEQYF. The chain carries TRBV2 and TRBJ2-7; D remains unclear. Deletions cut 2 bases from V and 4 bases from J, with 3 bases between. From germline, CDR1 is SNHLY and CDR2 FYNNEI. This CDR3 region has 11 residues.

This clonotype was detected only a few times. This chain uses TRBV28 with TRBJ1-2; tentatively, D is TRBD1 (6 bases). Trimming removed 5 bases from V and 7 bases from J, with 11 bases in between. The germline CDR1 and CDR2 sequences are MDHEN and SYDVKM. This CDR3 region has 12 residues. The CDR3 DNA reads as TGTGCCAGCAGTCAGGGGTTGGGTGGCTACACCTTC. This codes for CASSQGLGGYTF.

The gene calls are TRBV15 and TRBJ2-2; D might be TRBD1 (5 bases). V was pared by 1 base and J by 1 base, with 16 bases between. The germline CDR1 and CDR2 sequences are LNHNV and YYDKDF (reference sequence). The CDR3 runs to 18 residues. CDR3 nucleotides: TGTGCCACCAGCAGAGGAGGCCCCGGAAGGGGGAACACCGGGGAGCTGTTTTTT. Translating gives CATSRGGPGRGNTGELFF. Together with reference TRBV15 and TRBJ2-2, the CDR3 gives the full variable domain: DAMVIQNPRYQVTQFGKPVTLSCSQTLNHNVMYWYQQKSSQAPKLLFHYYDKDFNNEADTPDNFQSRRPNTSFCFLDIRSPGLGDTAMYLCATSRGGPGRGNTGELFFGEGSRLTVL.

This CDR3 is CASSVYRNTEAFF. DNA of the CDR3: TGCGCCAGCAGTGTTTACAGGAACACTGAAGCTTTCTTT. The rearrangement uses TRBV10-1 and TRBJ1-1; D not resolved. The V gene lost 4 bases and the J gene lost 1 base, with 7 bases spanning the gap. This CDR3 comprises 13 residues. CDR1 is WNHNN and CDR2 is SYGVQD in the germline V gene (reference sequence).

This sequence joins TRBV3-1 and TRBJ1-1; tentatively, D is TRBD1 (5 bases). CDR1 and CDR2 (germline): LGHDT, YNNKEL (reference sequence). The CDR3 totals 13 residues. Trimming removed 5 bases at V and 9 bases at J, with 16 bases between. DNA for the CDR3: TGTGCCAGCAGCGGGGGTCGGAGTGGTAAAGCTTTCTTT. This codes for CASSGGRSGKAFF. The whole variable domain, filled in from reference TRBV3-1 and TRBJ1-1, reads DTAVSQTPKYLVTQMGNDKSIKCEQNLGHDTMYWYKQDSKKFLKIMFSYNNKELIINETVPNRFSPKSPDKAHLNLHINSLELGDSAVYFCASSGGRSGKAFFGQGTRLTVV.

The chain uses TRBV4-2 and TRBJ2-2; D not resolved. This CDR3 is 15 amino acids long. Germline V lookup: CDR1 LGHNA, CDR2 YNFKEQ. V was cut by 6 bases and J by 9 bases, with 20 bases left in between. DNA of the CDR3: TGTGCCAGCAGACCAAGAGGTGACGAGAACAGGGAGCTGTTTTTT. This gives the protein CASRPRGDENRELFF.

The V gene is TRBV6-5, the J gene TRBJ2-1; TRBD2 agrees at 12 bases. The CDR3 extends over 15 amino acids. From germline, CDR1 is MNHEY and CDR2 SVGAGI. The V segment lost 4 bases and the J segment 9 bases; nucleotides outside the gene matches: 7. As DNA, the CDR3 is TGTGCCAGCAGTTTAGAGACTAGCGGGAGTGGTGAGCAGTTCTTC. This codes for CASSLETSGSGEQFF.

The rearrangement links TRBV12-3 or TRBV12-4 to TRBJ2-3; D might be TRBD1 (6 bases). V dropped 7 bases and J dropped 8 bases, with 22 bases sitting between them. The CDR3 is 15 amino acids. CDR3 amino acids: CASIDGAGAQGTQYF. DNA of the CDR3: TGTGCCAGCATCGACGGGGCAGGGGCCCAGGGTACGCAGTATTTT.

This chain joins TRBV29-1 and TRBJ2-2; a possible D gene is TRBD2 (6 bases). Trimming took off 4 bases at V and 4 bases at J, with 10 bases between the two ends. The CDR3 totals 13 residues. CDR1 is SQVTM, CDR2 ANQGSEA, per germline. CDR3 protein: CSVAAGITGELFF. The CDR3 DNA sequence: TGCAGCGTTGCCGCGGGGATCACCGGGGAGCTGTTTTTT.

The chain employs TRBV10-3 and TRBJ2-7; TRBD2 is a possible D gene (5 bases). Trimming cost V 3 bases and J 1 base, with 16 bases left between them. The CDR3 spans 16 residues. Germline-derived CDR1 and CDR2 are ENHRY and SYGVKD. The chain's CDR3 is CAISEAVPGGSYEQYF. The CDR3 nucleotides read TGTGCCATCAGTGAAGCTGTCCCGGGCGGGTCCTACGAGCAGTACTTC.

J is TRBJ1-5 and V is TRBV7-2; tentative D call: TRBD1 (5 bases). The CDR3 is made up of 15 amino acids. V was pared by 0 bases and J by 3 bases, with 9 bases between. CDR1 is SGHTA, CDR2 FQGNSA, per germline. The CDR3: CASSLARGINQPQHF. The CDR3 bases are TGTGCCAGCAGCTTAGCGCGGGGGATCAATCAGCCCCAGCATTTT.

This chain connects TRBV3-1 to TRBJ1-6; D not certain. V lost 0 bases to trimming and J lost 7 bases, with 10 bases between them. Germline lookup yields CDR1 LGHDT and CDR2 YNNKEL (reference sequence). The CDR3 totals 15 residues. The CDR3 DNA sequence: TGTGCCAGCAGCCAAGAATGGTCGGAGAATTCACCCCTCCACTTT. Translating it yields CASSQEWSENSPLHF.

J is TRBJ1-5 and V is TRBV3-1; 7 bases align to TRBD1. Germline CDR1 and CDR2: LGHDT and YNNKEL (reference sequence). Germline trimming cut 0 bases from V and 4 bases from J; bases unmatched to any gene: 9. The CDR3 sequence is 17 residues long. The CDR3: CASSQDRGRGTNQPQHF. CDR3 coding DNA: TGTGCCAGCAGCCAAGATCGTGGCAGGGGGACGAATCAGCCCCAGCATTTT.

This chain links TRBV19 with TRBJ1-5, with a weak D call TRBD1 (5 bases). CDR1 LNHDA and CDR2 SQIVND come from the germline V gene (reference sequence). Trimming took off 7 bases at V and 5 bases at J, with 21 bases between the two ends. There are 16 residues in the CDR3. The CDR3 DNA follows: TGTGCCAGTATTAGTGGGGCCGGGCGGGGAGATCAGCCCCAGCATTTT. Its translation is CASISGAGRGDQPQHF.

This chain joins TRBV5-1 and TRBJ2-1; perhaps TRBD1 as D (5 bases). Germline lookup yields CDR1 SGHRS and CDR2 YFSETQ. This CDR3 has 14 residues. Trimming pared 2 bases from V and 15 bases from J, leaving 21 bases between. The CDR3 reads CASSFKRDSHRSFF. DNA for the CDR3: TGCGCCAGCAGCTTTAAGCGCGACAGCCACAGATCGTTCTTC.

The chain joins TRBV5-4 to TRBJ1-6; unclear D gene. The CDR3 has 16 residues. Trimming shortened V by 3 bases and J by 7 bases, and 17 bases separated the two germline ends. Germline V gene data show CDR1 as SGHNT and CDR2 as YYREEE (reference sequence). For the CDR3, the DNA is TGTGCCAGCAGCTCCGCTGGCGGCTCGCGAAATTCACCCCTCCACTTT. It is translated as CASSSAGGSRNSPLHF.

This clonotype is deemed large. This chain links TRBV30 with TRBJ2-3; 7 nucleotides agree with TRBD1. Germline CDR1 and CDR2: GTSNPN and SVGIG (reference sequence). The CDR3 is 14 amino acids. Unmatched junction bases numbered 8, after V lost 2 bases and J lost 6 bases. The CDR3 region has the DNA TGTGCCTGGAGTCTTGGGACAGCTCGGGATACGCAGTATTTT. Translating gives CAWSLGTARDTQYF.

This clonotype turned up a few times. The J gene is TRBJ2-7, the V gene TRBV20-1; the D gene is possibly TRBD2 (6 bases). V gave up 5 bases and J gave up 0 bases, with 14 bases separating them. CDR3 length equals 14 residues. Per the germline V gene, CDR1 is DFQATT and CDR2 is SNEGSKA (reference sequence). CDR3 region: CSAALAMSSYEQYF. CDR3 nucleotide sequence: TGCAGTGCTGCTCTAGCGATGAGCTCCTACGAGCAGTACTTC.

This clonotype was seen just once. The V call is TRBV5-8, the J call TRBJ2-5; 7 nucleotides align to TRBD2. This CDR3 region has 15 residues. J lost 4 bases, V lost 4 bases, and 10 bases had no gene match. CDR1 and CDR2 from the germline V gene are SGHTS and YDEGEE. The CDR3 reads CASSRGTREAETQYF. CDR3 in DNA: TGTGCCAGCAGCCGCGGGACTCGGGAGGCAGAGACCCAGTACTTC.

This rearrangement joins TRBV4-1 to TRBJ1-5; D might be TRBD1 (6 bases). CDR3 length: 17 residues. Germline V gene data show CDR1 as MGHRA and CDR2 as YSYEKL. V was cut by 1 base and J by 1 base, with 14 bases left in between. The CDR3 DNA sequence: TGCGCCAGCAGCCAAGGAGGGGGGGGATGGAGCAATCAGCCCCAGCATTTT. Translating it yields CASSQGGGGWSNQPQHF.

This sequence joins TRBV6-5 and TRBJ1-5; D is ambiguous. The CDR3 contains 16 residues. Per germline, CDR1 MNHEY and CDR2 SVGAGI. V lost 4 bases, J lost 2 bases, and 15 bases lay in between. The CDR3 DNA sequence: TGTGCCAGCAGTTCCATCCCGGGGTATGGCAATCAGCCCCAGCATTTT. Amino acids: CASSSIPGYGNQPQHF.